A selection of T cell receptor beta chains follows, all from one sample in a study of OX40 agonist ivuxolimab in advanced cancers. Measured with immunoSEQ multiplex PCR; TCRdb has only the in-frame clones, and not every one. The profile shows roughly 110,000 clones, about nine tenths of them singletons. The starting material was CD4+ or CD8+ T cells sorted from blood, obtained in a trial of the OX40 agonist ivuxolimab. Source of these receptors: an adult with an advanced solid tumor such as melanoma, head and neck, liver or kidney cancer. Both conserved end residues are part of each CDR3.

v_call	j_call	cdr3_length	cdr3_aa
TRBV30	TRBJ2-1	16	CASQTRGSGGYNEQFF
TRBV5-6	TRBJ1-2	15	CASSLGRGRNYGYTF
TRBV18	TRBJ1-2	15	CASSPPNGFGPSYTF
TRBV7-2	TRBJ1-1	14	CASSLGTANTEAFF
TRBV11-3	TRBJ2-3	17	CASSKPLAGGLGDTQYF
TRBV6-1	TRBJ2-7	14	CASSDLQSSYEQYF
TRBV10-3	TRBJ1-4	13	CAIGQGGSEKLFF
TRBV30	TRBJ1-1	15	CAWIRADRPNTEAFF
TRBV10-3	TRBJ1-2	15	CAISAHGQANYGYTF
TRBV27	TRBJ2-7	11	CASSLGYEQYF
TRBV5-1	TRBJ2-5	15	CASSSQGSGQETQYF
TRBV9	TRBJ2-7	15	CASRVTPGQGNEQYF
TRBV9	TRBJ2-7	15	CASSVGGGSHYEQYF
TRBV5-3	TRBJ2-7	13	CASSSDRVGEQYF
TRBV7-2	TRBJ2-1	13	CASSPREANEQFF
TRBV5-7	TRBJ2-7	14	CASSLGGALGEQYF
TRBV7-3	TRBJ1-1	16	CASSLTPGTGGEEAFF
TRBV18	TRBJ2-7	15	CASSPSTATLYEQYF
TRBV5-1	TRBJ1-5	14	CASSLFLGGQPQHF
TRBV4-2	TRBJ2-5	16	CASSQGDLQVWETQYF
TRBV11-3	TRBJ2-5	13	CASSSPGEETQYF
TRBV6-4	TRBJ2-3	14	CASSVSDSTDTQYF
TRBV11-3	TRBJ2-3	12	CASSLPLGAQYF
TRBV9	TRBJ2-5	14	CASSKRDSSETQYF
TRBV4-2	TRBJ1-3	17	CASSQDRGSGSGNTIYF
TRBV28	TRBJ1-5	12	CASSLASQPQHF
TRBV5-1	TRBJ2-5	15	CASSLSGTPRETQYF
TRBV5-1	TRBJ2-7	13	CASSLLAGYEQYF
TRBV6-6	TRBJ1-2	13	CASSRGPNYGYTF
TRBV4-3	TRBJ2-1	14	CASSQDRLGDEQFF
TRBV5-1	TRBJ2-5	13	CASSLGLNEAQYF
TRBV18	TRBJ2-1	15	CASSLPGLAGEEQFF
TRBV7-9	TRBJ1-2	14	CASSPGTANYGYTF
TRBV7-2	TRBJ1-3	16	CASRERTDLSGNTIYF
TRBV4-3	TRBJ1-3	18	CASSQGVPWTGSGNTIYF
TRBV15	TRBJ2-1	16	CATSRGGSGGYNEQFF
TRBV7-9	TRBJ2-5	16	CASSLGSVRVQETQYF
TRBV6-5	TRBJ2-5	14	CASSYGDQGGTQYF
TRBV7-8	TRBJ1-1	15	CASSLDSPLNTEAFF
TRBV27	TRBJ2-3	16	CASSLSWERGSDTQYF
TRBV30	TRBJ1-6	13	CAWSAWDNSPLHF
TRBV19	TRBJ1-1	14	CASSRRGSDTEAFF
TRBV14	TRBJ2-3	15	CASSARDYGADTQYF
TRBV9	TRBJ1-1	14	CASSARDPVTEAFF
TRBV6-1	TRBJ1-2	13	CASSEEGNYGYTF
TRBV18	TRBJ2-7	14	CASSPRGNSREQYF
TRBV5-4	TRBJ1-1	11	CASSQQSEAFF
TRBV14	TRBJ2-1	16	CASTLRFGTPGNEQFF
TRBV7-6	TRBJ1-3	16	CASSLTGQGSGNTIYF
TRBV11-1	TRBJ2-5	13	CASSLDLQETQYF
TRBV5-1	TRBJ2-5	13	CASSSGSHETQYF
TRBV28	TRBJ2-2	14	CASSPGTNTGELFF
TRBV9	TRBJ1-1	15	CASSASGTENTEAFF
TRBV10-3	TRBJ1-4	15	CAISESDIAHEKLFF
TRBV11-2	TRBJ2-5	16	CASSAFTPGTSGTQYF
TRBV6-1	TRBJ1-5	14	CAGTLTSNYQPQHF
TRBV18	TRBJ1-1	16	CASSRRQGAGRTEAFF
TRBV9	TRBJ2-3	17	CASTPARYSTSTDTQYF
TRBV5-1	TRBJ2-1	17	CASSLAPLAGSYNEQFF